These T cell receptor beta chains were read from a single sample in a study of blood T cell repertoires in COVID-19. Sequencing used immunoSEQ multiplex PCR; TCRdb keeps in-frame clones, though not all of them. There are about 100,000 clones in the sample; around 90% occur only once, and about 1.5% lies in the top ten. The specimen sequenced was peripheral blood. The receptors shown here come from a human donor with active COVID-19. The donor label of this sample is uncertain. CDR3s include the opening cysteine and the closing phenylalanine or tryptophan. The order of the fields is J gene, V gene, D gene, clone size, CDR3 protein, CDR3 DNA. The D gene is left open where the match is weak. Clone size appears in some rows only: once, few, many, or a class for an expanded clone.

j_call: TRBJ1-6
v_call: TRBV27
d_call: TRBD1
clone_size: -
cdr3_aa: CASSPWGQGRNSPLHF
cdr3_nt: TGTGCCAGCAGCCCCTGGGGACAGGGGCGTAATTCACCCCTCCACTTT

j_call: TRBJ2-7
v_call: TRBV28
d_call: TRBD1
clone_size: -
cdr3_aa: CASSLWAGTGGYEQYF
cdr3_nt: TGTGCCAGCAGTTTATGGGCCGGGACAGGGGGATACGAGCAGTACTTC

j_call: TRBJ2-3
v_call: TRBV11-1
d_call: TRBD1
clone_size: -
cdr3_aa: CASSLQTGITDTQYF
cdr3_nt: TGTGCCAGCAGCTTACAGACAGGGATCACAGATACGCAGTATTTT

j_call: TRBJ2-3
v_call: TRBV18
d_call: TRBD2
clone_size: -
cdr3_aa: CASSPPGLAGVTDTQYF
cdr3_nt: TGTGCCAGCTCTCCCCCGGGACTAGCGGGGGTCACAGATACGCAGTATTTT

j_call: TRBJ1-6
v_call: TRBV25-1
d_call: TRBD1
clone_size: -
cdr3_aa: CASSATGAWNSPLHF
cdr3_nt: TGTGCCAGCAGTGCAACAGGGGCGTGGAATTCACCCCTCCACTTT

j_call: TRBJ2-2
v_call: TRBV6-6
d_call: TRBD1
clone_size: -
cdr3_aa: CASSPTGGGELFF
cdr3_nt: TGTGCCAGCAGTCCTACAGGGGGCGGGGAGCTGTTTTTT

j_call: TRBJ2-5
v_call: TRBV7-8
d_call: TRBD2
clone_size: once
cdr3_aa: CASSLALLAGSQETQYF
cdr3_nt: TGTGCCAGCAGCTTAGCCCTCCTAGCGGGGAGCCAAGAGACCCAGTACTTC

j_call: TRBJ1-6
v_call: TRBV27
d_call: -
clone_size: -
cdr3_aa: CASSLGGVGSPLHF
cdr3_nt: TGTGCCAGCAGTTTAGGAGGGGTTGGCTCACCCCTCCACTTT

j_call: TRBJ2-3
v_call: TRBV4-1
d_call: TRBD1
clone_size: -
cdr3_aa: CASSPITRGRTDTQYF
cdr3_nt: TGCGCCAGCAGCCCCATCACCAGGGGGCGCACAGATACGCAGTATTTT

j_call: TRBJ2-1
v_call: TRBV28
d_call: TRBD1
clone_size: -
cdr3_aa: CASSPFGTGGLTFSYNEQFF
cdr3_nt: TGTGCCAGCAGTCCCTTCGGGACAGGGGGCCTAACGTTTTCCTACAATGAGCAGTTCTTC

j_call: TRBJ2-5
v_call: TRBV7-9
d_call: -
clone_size: -
cdr3_aa: CASSSMETGTPVGTQYF
cdr3_nt: TGTGCCAGCAGCTCCATGGAAACCGGGACTCCCGTAGGGACCCAGTACTTC

j_call: TRBJ2-3
v_call: TRBV5-1
d_call: -
clone_size: -
cdr3_aa: CASSLDSSTDTQYF
cdr3_nt: TGCGCCAGCAGCTTGGACAGCAGCACAGATACGCAGTATTTT

j_call: TRBJ2-7
v_call: TRBV29-1
d_call: TRBD1
clone_size: -
cdr3_aa: CSVRQGSYEQYF
cdr3_nt: TGCAGCGTTAGACAGGGTTCCTACGAGCAGTACTTC

j_call: TRBJ1-3
v_call: TRBV2
d_call: -
clone_size: -
cdr3_aa: CASSEGGAGSGNTIYF
cdr3_nt: TGTGCCAGCAGTGAAGGAGGCGCCGGCTCTGGAAACACCATATATTTT

j_call: TRBJ2-1
v_call: TRBV6-2/TRBV6-3
d_call: TRBD2
clone_size: -
cdr3_aa: CASSYSLAGGQGSYNEQFF
cdr3_nt: TGTGCCAGCAGTTACTCGTTAGCGGGGGGGCAGGGCTCCTACAATGAGCAGTTCTTC

j_call: TRBJ1-1
v_call: TRBV15
d_call: TRBD1
clone_size: -
cdr3_aa: CATSGRQGAGTEAFF
cdr3_nt: TGTGCCACCAGCGGGAGACAGGGGGCGGGAACTGAAGCTTTCTTT

j_call: TRBJ2-1
v_call: TRBV7-2
d_call: TRBD2
clone_size: -
cdr3_aa: CASSLGGLAGFYNEQFF
cdr3_nt: TGTGCCAGCAGCTTAGGTGGGCTAGCGGGGTTCTACAATGAGCAGTTCTTC

j_call: TRBJ1-5
v_call: TRBV7-2
d_call: TRBD1
clone_size: -
cdr3_aa: CASSLGQANSNQPQHF
cdr3_nt: TGTGCCAGCAGCCTTGGACAGGCGAATAGCAATCAGCCCCAGCATTTT

j_call: TRBJ1-5
v_call: TRBV7-2
d_call: TRBD1
clone_size: few
cdr3_aa: CASSLDGTGFNQPQHF
cdr3_nt: TGTGCCAGCAGCTTAGACGGGACAGGGTTTAATCAGCCCCAGCATTTT

j_call: TRBJ2-1
v_call: TRBV7-9
d_call: -
clone_size: -
cdr3_aa: CASSLDSREQFF
cdr3_nt: TGTGCCAGCAGCTTAGACTCTCGGGAGCAGTTCTTC

j_call: TRBJ1-1
v_call: TRBV3-1/TRBV3-2
d_call: -
clone_size: -
cdr3_aa: CASSRTSGVDTEAFF
cdr3_nt: TGTGCCAGCAGCCGTACATCAGGGGTGGACACTGAAGCTTTCTTT

j_call: TRBJ1-5
v_call: TRBV12-3/TRBV12-4
d_call: -
clone_size: -
cdr3_aa: CASTVGAGQPQHF
cdr3_nt: TGTGCCAGCACTGTGGGGGCCGGACAGCCCCAGCATTTT

j_call: TRBJ1-6
v_call: TRBV9
d_call: TRBD1
clone_size: -
cdr3_aa: CASSLQGTGGSYNSPLHF
cdr3_nt: TGTGCCAGCAGCCTTCAGGGGACAGGGGGCTCCTATAATTCACCCCTCCACTTT

j_call: TRBJ1-5
v_call: TRBV6-6
d_call: TRBD1
clone_size: -
cdr3_aa: CASAPRDRDYQPQHF
cdr3_nt: TGTGCCAGCGCCCCCCGAGACAGGGACTATCAGCCCCAGCATTTT